This record covers a single T cell receptor beta chain. This clonotype turned up a few times. Its antigen is currently not known. Base qualities are not provided; no much larger clone lies one nucleotide away. From the cysteine up to the phenylalanine, the CDR3 has a length of 11 residues. Of all the DNA, just the CDR3 is kept, 33 bases in frame from base 1. The germline V gene (reference sequence) yields DFQATT for CDR1 and SNEGSKA for CDR2. Cut back by 3 bases and 4 bases, the V and J ends lie 7 bases apart. This specimen comes from a study of T-cell memory formation after mild COVID-19 (dated by TCRdb to the early 2020s). In terms of the full investigation: TCR sequence clusters from the two donors were found to be largely donor specific. T-cell clones expanding and contracting after mild COVID-19 in a couple of donors were tracked by longitudinal TCRalpha and TCRbeta repertoire sequencing. The cohort was made up of two young adult volunteers, one female and one male, who were previously healthy. What the research found in general, with its limitations: Contracting CD4+ clones were found mainly in CM and EM memory subsets, while CD8+ clones were enriched in EMRA. Clones that contracted from day 15 to 85 showed balanced CD4/CD8 phenotypes, whereas a second wave of clones that expanded from day 15 to 37 leaned towards CD4+. Only a couple of mild cases were covered in the study, and larger cohorts including severe cases with pre-infection samples were considered necessary. SARS-CoV-2 specificity was not confirmed for the second-wave clones peaking on day 37. Some responding clones were detected in pre-infection memory, which suggested that pre-existing cross-reactive memory T cells had joined the SARS-CoV-2 response.

PBMCs were isolated by Ficoll-Paque density gradient centrifugation. The run used an Illumina NovaSeq 6000. Using 5'RACE with constant-segment primers, TCRalpha and TCRbeta cDNA libraries were constructed, with sample barcodes and unique molecular identifiers added in the process. RNA was extracted from every sample with Trizol reagent. Library amplification was performed in two PCR steps, and a second sample barcode and Illumina TruSeq adapters were introduced in the second step. Sequencing of the libraries was done on an Illumina NovaSeq, producing 2 x 150 bp paired-end reads. For the original study's pipeline: Demultiplexing of reads and collapsing into UMI-guided consensus sequences were performed with migec v1.2.7. Using mixcr v2.1.11, UMI consensuses were aligned to TRA and TRB V and J templates and then assembled into clonotypes. A clonotype was counted as expanded or contracted only if both edgeR and NoisET called the change significant, with noise models trained on biological replicates. For edgeR calls, the thresholds were a false discovery rate-adjusted p below 0.01 and a log2 fold-change of 1. PCA with hierarchical clustering of max-normalized trajectories of the 1000 most abundant clonotypes was used as exploratory dynamics analysis. The CD4 or CD8 phenotype of responding clones was assigned using the separately sequenced CD4+ and CD8+ repertoires. TCRdb handled the public reads itself, with Q25 trimming in fastp and clone calling in MiXCR, and kept productive beta chains. Entries are consolidated by CDR3 protein sequence, retaining the most common genes and DNA. TCRdb assigned the V and J calls; the authors' analysis was not used. Within this sample are about 200,000 distinct CDR3 sequences, with around 9.5% of them counted one time only. The ten largest clonotypes hold about 3.8% of the sample.

What was sequenced was PBMCs or a T cell subset sorted from them (not recorded which). Recombination connected TRBV20-1 to TRBJ2-7; the D gene cannot be resolved reliably. The receptor was derived from a man in his late teens or twenties who had mild COVID-19 (a few samples of this study predate the infection). The sample titles of this study are shuffled in the database, so cell type and time point are left out; the donor was told from shared clones. The bases read TGCAGTGCTAGGAACAGTTACGAGCAGTACTTC. It encodes CSARNSYEQYF.